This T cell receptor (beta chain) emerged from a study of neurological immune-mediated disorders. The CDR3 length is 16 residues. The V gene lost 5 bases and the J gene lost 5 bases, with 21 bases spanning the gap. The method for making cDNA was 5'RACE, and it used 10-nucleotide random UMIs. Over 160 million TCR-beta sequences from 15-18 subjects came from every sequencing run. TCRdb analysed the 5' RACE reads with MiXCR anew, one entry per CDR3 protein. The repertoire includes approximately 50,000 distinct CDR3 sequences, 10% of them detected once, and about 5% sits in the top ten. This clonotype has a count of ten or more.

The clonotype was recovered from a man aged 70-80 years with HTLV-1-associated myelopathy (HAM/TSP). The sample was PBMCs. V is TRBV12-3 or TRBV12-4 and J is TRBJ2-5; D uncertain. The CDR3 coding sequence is TGTGCCAGCAGTCGACTGGCGACCTCACGAAGGGAGACCCAGTACTTC. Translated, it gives CASSRLATSRRETQYF.